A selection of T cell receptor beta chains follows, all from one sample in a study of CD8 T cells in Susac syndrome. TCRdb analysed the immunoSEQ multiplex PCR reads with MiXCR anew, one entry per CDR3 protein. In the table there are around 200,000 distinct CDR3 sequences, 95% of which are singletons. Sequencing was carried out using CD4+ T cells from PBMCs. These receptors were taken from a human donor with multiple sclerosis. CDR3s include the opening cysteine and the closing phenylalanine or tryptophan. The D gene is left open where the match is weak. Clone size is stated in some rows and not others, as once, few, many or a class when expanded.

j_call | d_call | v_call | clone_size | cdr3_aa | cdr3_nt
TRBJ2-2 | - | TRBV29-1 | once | CSVLLAGQSRVSGELFF | TGCAGCGTCCTACTCGCGGGGCAGTCTAGAGTCTCCGGGGAGCTGTTTTTT
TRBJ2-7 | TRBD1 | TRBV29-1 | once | CSVVPGQGAMRLYEQYF | TGCAGCGTTGTCCCGGGACAGGGGGCGATGCGTCTCTACGAGCAGTACTTC
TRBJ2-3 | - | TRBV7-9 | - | CASSLAPDTQYF | TGTGCCAGCAGCTTAGCTCCAGATACGCAGTATTTT
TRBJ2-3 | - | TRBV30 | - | CAWSVSRTDTQYF | TGTGCCTGGAGTGTAAGTCGCACAGATACGCAGTATTTT
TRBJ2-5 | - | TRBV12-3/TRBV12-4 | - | CASSLKETQYF | TGTGCCAGCAGCCTAAAAGAGACCCAGTACTTC
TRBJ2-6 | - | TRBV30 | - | CAWSDQGTGANVLTF | TGTGCCTGGAGTGACCAGGGGACTGGGGCCAACGTCCTGACTTTC
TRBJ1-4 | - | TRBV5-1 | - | CASSPSGEKLFF | TGCGCCAGCAGCCCCTCAGGCGAAAAACTGTTTTTT
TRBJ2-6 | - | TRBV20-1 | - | CSASGRESSGANVLTF | TGCAGTGCCTCGGGACGGGAAAGCTCTGGGGCCAACGTCCTGACTTTC
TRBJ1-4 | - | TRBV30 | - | CAWSVQREKLFF | TGTGCCTGGAGTGTACAAAGGGAAAAACTGTTTTTT
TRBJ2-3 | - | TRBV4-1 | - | CASSQDSTPLTDTQYF | TGCGCCAGCAGCCAAGATTCGACCCCACTAACAGATACGCAGTATTTT
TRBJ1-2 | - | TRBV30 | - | CAWGGELDYGYTF | TGTGCCTGGGGAGGGGAACTTGACTATGGCTACACCTTC
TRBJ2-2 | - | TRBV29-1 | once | CSVRTIIEGTGELFF | TGCAGCGTTCGTACCATTATAGAGGGCACCGGGGAGCTGTTTTTT
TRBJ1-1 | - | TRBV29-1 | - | CSVERQASVAFF | TGCAGCGTGGAGCGACAGGCTAGTGTGGCTTTCTTT
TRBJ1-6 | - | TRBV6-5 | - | CASTLGRYNSPLHF | TGTGCCAGCACCCTGGGACGGTATAATTCACCCCTCCACTTT
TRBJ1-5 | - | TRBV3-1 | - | CASSPTNNQPQHF | TGTGCCAGCAGCCCGACAAACAATCAGCCCCAGCATTTT
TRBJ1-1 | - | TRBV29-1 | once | CSVLDSPQDTEAFF | TGCAGCGTACTCGACAGTCCCCAGGACACTGAAGCTTTCTTT
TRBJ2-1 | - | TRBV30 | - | CAWGGHRASYNEQFF | TGTGCCTGGGGTGGACACAGGGCGTCCTACAATGAGCAGTTCTTC
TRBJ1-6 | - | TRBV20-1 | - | CSALGGVSPLHF | TGCAGTGCTCTGGGAGGGGTTTCACCCCTCCACTTT
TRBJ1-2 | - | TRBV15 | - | CATSGDRGNYGYTF | TGTGCCACCAGCGGGGATCGGGGGAACTATGGCTACACCTTC
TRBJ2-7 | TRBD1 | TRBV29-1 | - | CSVAVYFGTGSYEQYF | TGCAGCGTTGCGGTCTACTTCGGGACAGGGAGCTACGAGCAGTACTTC
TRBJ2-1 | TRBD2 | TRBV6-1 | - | CASSKAGGGEQFF | TGTGCCAGCAGTAAAGCGGGGGGAGGAGAGCAGTTCTTC
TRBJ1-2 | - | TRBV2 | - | CASSVVPNYGYTF | TGTGCCAGCAGTGTAGTTCCTAACTATGGCTACACCTTC
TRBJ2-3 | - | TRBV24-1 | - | CATSEPSTDTQYF | TGTGCCACCAGTGAACCGAGCACAGATACGCAGTATTTT
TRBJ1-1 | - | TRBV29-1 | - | CSVGRNTEAFF | TGCAGCGTTGGGAGGAACACTGAAGCTTTCTTT
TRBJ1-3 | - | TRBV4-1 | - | CASSLDDGNTIYF | TGCGCCAGCAGCCTAGACGATGGAAACACCATATATTTT
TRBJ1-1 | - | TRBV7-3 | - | CASSLAGTEAFF | TGTGCCAGCAGCTTAGCCGGCACTGAAGCTTTCTTT
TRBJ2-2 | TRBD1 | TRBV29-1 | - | CSVVDRQGASGELFF | TGCAGCGTTGTGGATAGGCAGGGGGCCTCCGGGGAGCTGTTTTTT
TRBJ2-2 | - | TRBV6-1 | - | CASWANTGELFF | TGTGCCAGTTGGGCGAACACCGGGGAGCTGTTTTTT
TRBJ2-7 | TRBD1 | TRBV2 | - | CASTGTGRYEQYF | TGTGCCAGCACCGGGACAGGGCGATACGAGCAGTACTTC
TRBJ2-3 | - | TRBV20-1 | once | CSARDRAGAGDTQYF | TGCAGTGCTAGAGATCGGGCGGGGGCTGGAGATACGCAGTATTTT
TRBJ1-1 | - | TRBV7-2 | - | CASSFGRNTEAFF | TGTGCCAGCAGCTTTGGAAGGAACACTGAAGCTTTCTTT
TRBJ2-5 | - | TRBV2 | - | CASSGNRQETQYF | TGTGCCAGCAGTGGAAACCGCCAAGAGACCCAGTACTTC
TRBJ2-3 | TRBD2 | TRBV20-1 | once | CSASPGGNTDTQYF | TGCAGTGCTAGTCCCGGGGGGAACACAGATACGCAGTATTTT
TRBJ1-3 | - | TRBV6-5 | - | CASSFSFSESSISGNTIYF | TGTGCCAGCAGTTTCAGTTTCAGCGAGTCCTCTATCTCTGGAAACACCATATATTTT
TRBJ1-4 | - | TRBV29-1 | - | CSVEMELGEKLFF | TGCAGCGTTGAGATGGAATTGGGTGAAAAACTGTTTTTT
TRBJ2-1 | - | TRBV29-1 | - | CSVVSWRGLYNEQFF | TGCAGCGTTGTAAGTTGGCGGGGCTTATACAATGAGCAGTTCTTC
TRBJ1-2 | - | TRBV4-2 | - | CASSQDTGIDGYTF | TGTGCCAGCAGCCAAGACACAGGGATTGACGGCTACACCTTC
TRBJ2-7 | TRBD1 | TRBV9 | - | CASSLEGTGDSYEQYF | TGTGCCAGCAGCCTTGAGGGGACAGGGGACTCCTACGAGCAGTACTTC
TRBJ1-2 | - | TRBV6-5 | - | CASMPTGVEPYGYTF | TGTGCCAGCATGCCGACGGGGGTGGAACCCTATGGCTACACCTTC
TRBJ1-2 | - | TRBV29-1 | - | CSPNLNYGYTF | TGCAGCCCAAATCTGAACTATGGCTACACCTTC
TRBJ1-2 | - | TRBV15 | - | CATSTGANYGYTF | TGTGCCACCAGCACAGGGGCTAACTATGGCTACACCTTC
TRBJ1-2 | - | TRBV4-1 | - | CASSQDRANYGYTF | TGCGCCAGCAGCCAAGATAGAGCTAACTATGGCTACACCTTC
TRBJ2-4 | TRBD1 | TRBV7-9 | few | CASSLVTGAKNIQYF | TGTGCCAGCAGCTTGGTGACAGGGGCCAAAAACATTCAGTACTTC